Listed below are T cell receptor beta chains from one sample, sequenced in a study of shared clonotypes between healthy human individuals. This table comes from immunoSEQ multiplex PCR, and its TCRdb copy is limited to in-frame clones, with some not included. Altogether 300,000 to 400,000 clones are present, roughly 84% being singletons, with the ten largest covering about a sixth. The specimen was memory CD8+ T cells sorted from blood. The receptors shown here come from a man aged 18 to 30 in good health. CDR3s include the opening cysteine and the closing phenylalanine or tryptophan. The order of the fields is V gene, J gene, D gene, clone size, CDR3 DNA, CDR3 protein. A D gene is named only where the DNA matches it firmly. Some rows have no size entry. The others give once, few or many, or a class for an expanded clone.

TRBV6-5	TRBJ1-4	TRBD1	-	TGTGCCAGCAGTTACTCCGGGACAGGAAACGAAAAACTGTTTTTT	CASSYSGTGNEKLFF
TRBV4-1	TRBJ2-7	-	-	TGCGCCAGCAGCCAAGTTCCCGGGGAACTAAAGGAGCAGTACTTC	CASSQVPGELKEQYF
TRBV27	TRBJ1-6	TRBD1	few	TGTGCCAGCAGTCCCCAGGACAGGGGAGTTTCACCCCTCCACTTT	CASSPQDRGVSPLHF
TRBV7-2	TRBJ1-4	TRBD1	-	TGTGCCGGAAGTACCGGGACAGGGGGCGAAAAACTGTTTTTT	CAGSTGTGGEKLFF
TRBV14	TRBJ1-1	-	few	TGTGCCAGCAGCCAGTCAACAGGGGAAGCTTTCTTT	CASSQSTGEAFF
TRBV6-1	TRBJ2-7	TRBD2	-	TGTGCCAGCAGTCCCGGGACTAGCCCCTACGAGCAGTACTTC	CASSPGTSPYEQYF
TRBV27	TRBJ2-4	-	-	TGTGCCAGCAGTCCTATGGCCAAAAACATTCAGTACTTC	CASSPMAKNIQYF
TRBV5-1	TRBJ2-7	-	-	TGCGCCAGCAGCCTTGACAGGTACGAGCAGTACTTC	CASSLDRYEQYF
TRBV2	TRBJ2-1	-	-	TGTGCCAGCAGTTCAGGGGACGGAACGAATGAGCAGTTCTTC	CASSSGDGTNEQFF
TRBV2	TRBJ2-1	-	-	TGTGCCAGCAGGTCATATCTCCCAGGCGGACCTCGGGATGAGCAGTTCTTC	CASRSYLPGGPRDEQFF
TRBV5-6	TRBJ2-3	TRBD1	-	TGTGCCAGCAGCGGGGGACAGGGAGAGATTAATACGCAGTATTTT	CASSGGQGEINTQYF
TRBV5-1	TRBJ1-2	-	-	TGCGCCAGCAGCTTAAATAAGCTTGAGGGCTTACTCTATGGCTACACCTTC	CASSLNKLEGLLYGYTF
TRBV6-1	TRBJ2-7	TRBD1	once	TGTGCCAGCAGTGAAGGACAGGGCCACGAGCAGTACTTC	CASSEGQGHEQYF
TRBV7-9	TRBJ1-1	TRBD1	-	TGTGCCAGCAGACACCGGGACAGCTACCTTGAAGCTTTCTTT	CASRHRDSYLEAFF
TRBV11-2	TRBJ2-5	TRBD1	-	TGTGCCAGCAGCGACGGGACAGGGTTTTTAGGAGAGACCCAGTACTTC	CASSDGTGFLGETQYF
TRBV9	TRBJ2-7	-	-	TGTGCCAGCAGCGTTCGAGGGGGGTACGAGCAGTACTTC	CASSVRGGYEQYF
TRBV6-5	TRBJ1-1	-	many	TGTGCCAGCAGCTCACAGGCAATTGACACTGAAGCTTTCTTT	CASSSQAIDTEAFF
TRBV5-6	TRBJ2-6	TRBD1	-	TGTGCCAGCAGCTTGGGACAGGGGTTCTCTGGGGCCAACGTCCTGACTTTC	CASSLGQGFSGANVLTF
TRBV5-6	TRBJ2-1	-	-	TGTGCCAGCAGCTTGGAACCGCGGGACTTACAATACAATGAGCAGTTCTTC	CASSLEPRDLQYNEQFF
TRBV4-3	TRBJ1-1	-	-	TGCGCCAGCAGCCAAGATCTGGATTACACTGAAGCTTTCTTT	CASSQDLDYTEAFF
TRBV7-9	TRBJ2-1	TRBD2	-	TGTGCCAGCAGCTTCCTAGCGGACTACAATGAGCAGTTCTTC	CASSFLADYNEQFF
TRBV5-6	TRBJ1-4	TRBD1	once	TGTGCCAGCAGCTGGGGACAGGGCGATGAAAAACTGTTTTTT	CASSWGQGDEKLFF
TRBV7-9	TRBJ1-1	TRBD1	few	TGTGCCAGCAGCCCAAATACAGGGGGCAGAGCTTTCTTT	CASSPNTGGRAFF
TRBV4-3	TRBJ2-7	TRBD2	-	TGCGCCAGCAGCCAAGGACTAGCCCACGAGCAGTACTTC	CASSQGLAHEQYF
TRBV4-3	TRBJ1-2	-	-	TGCGCCAGCAGCCGCCAACCGGGACGTACTAACTATGGCTACACCTTC	CASSRQPGRTNYGYTF
TRBV18	TRBJ2-7	TRBD1	-	TGTGCCAGCTCACCAGGGACAGCCTCCTACGAGCAGTACTTC	CASSPGTASYEQYF
TRBV4-1	TRBJ1-1	TRBD1	-	TGCGCCAGCAGCCATGTAGGGGGACAGGGTAACACTGAAGCTTTCTTT	CASSHVGGQGNTEAFF
TRBV14	TRBJ2-5	-	-	TGTGCCAGCAGCCAAGGTGGTGGGAGTTCTAGCGTTTGGGGGAAGGGGACCCAGTACTTC	CASSQGGGSSSVWGKGTQYF
TRBV4-3	TRBJ2-1	TRBD2	-	TGCGCCAGCAGCCAAGAACTGGCGGGAGGTCACAATGAGCAGTTCTTC	CASSQELAGGHNEQFF
TRBV7-2	TRBJ1-1	-	few	TGTGCCAGCAGCTTGACAGCGAACACTGAAGCTTTCTTT	CASSLTANTEAFF
TRBV5-1	TRBJ1-6	TRBD1	-	TGCGCCAGCAGCCCCCGGACAGGTCGGTCTTCACCCCTCCACTTT	CASSPRTGRSSPLHF
TRBV28	TRBJ2-7	TRBD2	-	TGTGCCAGCAGTATCCTAGCGGGGACCACCTACGAGCAGTACTTC	CASSILAGTTYEQYF
TRBV6-1	TRBJ1-1	-	-	TGTGCCAGCAGTGAACCGGCAGGTCCTCTTCACGCTTTCTTT	CASSEPAGPLHAFF
TRBV27	TRBJ1-2	-	-	TGTGCCAGCAGTTTTTTACGTGGCTATGGCTACACCTTC	CASSFLRGYGYTF
TRBV11-2	TRBJ1-2	TRBD1	-	TGTGCCAGCAGCCATTGGACAGGGCGAAGGACGAACTATGGCTACACCTTC	CASSHWTGRRTNYGYTF
TRBV5-1	TRBJ2-2	-	-	TGCGCCAGCAGCTTGGCCGTGCTTTGGGGGTACACCGGGGAGCTGTTTTTT	CASSLAVLWGYTGELFF
TRBV7-9	TRBJ2-5	TRBD2	-	TGTGCCAGCAGCTACTCGGGAGGACGGGAGACCCAGTACTTC	CASSYSGGRETQYF
TRBV6-1	TRBJ1-5	TRBD1	-	TGTGCCAGCAGTGCGGGACAGTTTAGCAATCAGCCCCAGCATTTT	CASSAGQFSNQPQHF
TRBV6-5	TRBJ2-5	-	-	TGTGCCAGCAGCGGGGTCCAAGAGACCCAGTACTTC	CASSGVQETQYF
TRBV5-6	TRBJ2-1	-	-	TGTGCCAGCGCATTCGGTGACAATGAGCAGTTCTTC	CASAFGDNEQFF
TRBV13	TRBJ2-7	TRBD1	once	TGTGCCAGCAGCTCGGGGACAGTGTTCTACGAGCAGTACTTC	CASSSGTVFYEQYF
TRBV2	TRBJ1-1	-	-	TGTGCCAGCAGTGAAGTCCGGGCGTACACTGAAGCTTTCTTT	CASSEVRAYTEAFF